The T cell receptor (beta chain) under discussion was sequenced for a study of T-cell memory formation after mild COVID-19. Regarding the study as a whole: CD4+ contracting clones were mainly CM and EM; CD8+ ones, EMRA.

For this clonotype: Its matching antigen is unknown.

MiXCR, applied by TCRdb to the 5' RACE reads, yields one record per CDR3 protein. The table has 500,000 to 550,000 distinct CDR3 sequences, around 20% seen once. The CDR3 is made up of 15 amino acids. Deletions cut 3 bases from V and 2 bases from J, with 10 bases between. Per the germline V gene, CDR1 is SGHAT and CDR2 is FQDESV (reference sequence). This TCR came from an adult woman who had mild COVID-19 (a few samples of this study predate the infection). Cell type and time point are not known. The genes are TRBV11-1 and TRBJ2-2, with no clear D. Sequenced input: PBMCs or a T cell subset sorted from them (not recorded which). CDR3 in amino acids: CASSFFQPNTGELFF. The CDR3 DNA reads TGTGCCAGCAGCTTTTTCCAGCCAAACACCGGGGAGCTGTTTTTT. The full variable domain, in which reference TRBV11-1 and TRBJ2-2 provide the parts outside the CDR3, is EAEVAQSPRYKITEKSQAVAFWCDPISGHATLYWYRQILGQGPELLVQFQDESVVDDSQLPKDRFSAERLKGVDSTLKIQPAELGDSAMYLCASSFFQPNTGELFFGEGSRLTVL.